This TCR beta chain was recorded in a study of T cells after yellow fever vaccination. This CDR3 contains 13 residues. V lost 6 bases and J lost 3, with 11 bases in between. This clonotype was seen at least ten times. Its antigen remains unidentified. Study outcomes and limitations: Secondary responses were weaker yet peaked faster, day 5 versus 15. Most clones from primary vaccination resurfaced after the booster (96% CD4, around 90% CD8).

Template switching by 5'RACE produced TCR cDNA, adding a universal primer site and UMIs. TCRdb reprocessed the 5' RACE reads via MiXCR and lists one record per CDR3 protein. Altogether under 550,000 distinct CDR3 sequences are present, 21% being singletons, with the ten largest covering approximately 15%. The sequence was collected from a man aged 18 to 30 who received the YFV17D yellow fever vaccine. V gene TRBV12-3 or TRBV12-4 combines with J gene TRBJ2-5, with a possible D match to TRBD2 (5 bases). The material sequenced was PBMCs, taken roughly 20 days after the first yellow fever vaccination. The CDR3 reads CASSPTRKETQYF. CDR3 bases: TGTGCCAGCAGCCCCACTAGAAAAGAGACCCAGTACTTC.